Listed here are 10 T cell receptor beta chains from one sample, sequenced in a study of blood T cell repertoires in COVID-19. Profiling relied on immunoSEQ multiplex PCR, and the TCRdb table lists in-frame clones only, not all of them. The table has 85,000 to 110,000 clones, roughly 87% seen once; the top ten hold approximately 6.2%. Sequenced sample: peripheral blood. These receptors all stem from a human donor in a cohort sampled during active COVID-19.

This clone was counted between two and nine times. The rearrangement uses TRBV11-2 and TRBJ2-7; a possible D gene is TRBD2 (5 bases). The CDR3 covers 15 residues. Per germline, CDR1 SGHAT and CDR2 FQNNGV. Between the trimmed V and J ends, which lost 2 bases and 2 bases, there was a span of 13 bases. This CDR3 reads CASSLSGLGAYEQYF. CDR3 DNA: TGTGCCAGCAGCTTATCCGGACTGGGAGCCTACGAGCAGTACTTC.

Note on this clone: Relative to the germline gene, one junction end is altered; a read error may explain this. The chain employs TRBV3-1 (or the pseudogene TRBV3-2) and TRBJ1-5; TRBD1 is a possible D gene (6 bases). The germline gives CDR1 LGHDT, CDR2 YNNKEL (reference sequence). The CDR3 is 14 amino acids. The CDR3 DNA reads TGTGCCAGCAACGACAGGTATAGCGATCAGCCCCAGCATTTT. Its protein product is CASNDRYSDQPQHF.

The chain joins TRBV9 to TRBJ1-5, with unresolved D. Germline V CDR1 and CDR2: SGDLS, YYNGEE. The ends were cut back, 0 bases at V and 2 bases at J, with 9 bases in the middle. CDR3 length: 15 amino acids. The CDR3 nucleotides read TGTGCCAGCAGCGTAGGACACATTGGCAATCAGCCCCAGCATTTT. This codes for CASSVGHIGNQPQHF.

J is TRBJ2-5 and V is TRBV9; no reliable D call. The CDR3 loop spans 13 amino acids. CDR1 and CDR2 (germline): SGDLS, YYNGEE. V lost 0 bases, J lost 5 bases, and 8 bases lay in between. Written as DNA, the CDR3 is TGTGCCAGCAGCGTAGTAACCGGGGAGACCCAGTACTTC. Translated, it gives CASSVVTGETQYF.

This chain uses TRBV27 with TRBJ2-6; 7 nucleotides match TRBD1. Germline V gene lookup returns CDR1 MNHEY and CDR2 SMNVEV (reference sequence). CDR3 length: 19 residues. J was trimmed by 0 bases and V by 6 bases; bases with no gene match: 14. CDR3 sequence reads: CASRQKVGGALSGANVLTF. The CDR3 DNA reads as TGTGCCAGCAGGCAAAAAGTAGGGGGCGCTCTCTCTGGGGCCAACGTCCTGACTTTC.

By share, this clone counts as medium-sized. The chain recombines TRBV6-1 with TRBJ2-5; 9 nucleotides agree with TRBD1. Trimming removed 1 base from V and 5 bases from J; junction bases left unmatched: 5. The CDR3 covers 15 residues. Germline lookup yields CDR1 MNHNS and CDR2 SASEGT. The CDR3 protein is CASSEGAGQGETQYF. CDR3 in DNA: TGTGCCAGCAGTGAAGGTGCGGGACAGGGTGAGACCCAGTACTTC.

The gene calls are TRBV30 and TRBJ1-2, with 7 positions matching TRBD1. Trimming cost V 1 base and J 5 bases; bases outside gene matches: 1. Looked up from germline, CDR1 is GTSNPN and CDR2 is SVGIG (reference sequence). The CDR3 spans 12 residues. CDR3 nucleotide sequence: TGTGCCTGGAGTGGGGACAGATATGGCTACACCTTC. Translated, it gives CAWSGDRYGYTF. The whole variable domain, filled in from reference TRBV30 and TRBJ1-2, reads SQTIHQWPATLVQPVGSPLSLECTVEGTSNPNLYWYRQAAGRGLQLLFYSVGIGQISSEVPQNLSASRPQDRQFILSSKKLLLSDSGFYLCAWSGDRYGYTFGSGTRLTVV.

This chain's CDR3 is CASSVQGISGNTIYF. For the CDR3, the DNA is TGCGCCAGCAGCGTACAGGGTATCTCTGGAAACACCATATATTTT. The V gene is TRBV5-1, the J gene TRBJ1-3; TRBD1 is a possible D gene (6 bases). Germline loops: CDR1 SGHRS, CDR2 YFSETQ. The CDR3 loop spans 15 amino acids. Trimming removed 4 bases from V and 0 bases from J, with 11 bases in between.

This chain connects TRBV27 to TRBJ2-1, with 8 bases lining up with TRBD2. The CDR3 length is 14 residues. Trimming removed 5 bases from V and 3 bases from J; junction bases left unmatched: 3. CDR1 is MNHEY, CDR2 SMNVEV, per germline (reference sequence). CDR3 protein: CASSRLAGYNEQFF. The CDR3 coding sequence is TGTGCCAGCAGTCGGCTAGCGGGCTACAATGAGCAGTTCTTC.

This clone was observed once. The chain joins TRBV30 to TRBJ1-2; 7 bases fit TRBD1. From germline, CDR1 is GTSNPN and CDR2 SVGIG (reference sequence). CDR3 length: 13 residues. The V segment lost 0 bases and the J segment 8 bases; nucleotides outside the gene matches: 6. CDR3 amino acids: CAWSVIGGPGYTF. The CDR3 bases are TGTGCCTGGAGTGTCATAGGGGGCCCCGGCTACACCTTC.